This T cell receptor beta chain was identified during a study of blood T cell repertoires in COVID-19. Across the whole study: Samples of COVID-19 (acute and convalescent) were obtained from the United States, Italy and Spain.

Adults between roughly 18 and 89 years of age took part from 20 to 25 US areas. Only in-frame clones appear in the TCRdb table, and some are missing; sequencing was by immunoSEQ multiplex PCR. The repertoire includes over 50,000 clones, 65% to 85% of them detected once, and approximately 3.8% sits in the top ten. Germline CDR1 is SGHAT and CDR2 is FQNNGV. The CDR3 loop spans 14 amino acids. V dropped 3 bases and J dropped 4 bases, with 12 bases sitting between them. This sequence joins TRBV11-2 and TRBJ1-1, with D perhaps TRBD1 (5 bases). The sequenced sample consisted of PBMCs or T cells enriched from blood (not recorded which). The TCR sequence derives from a woman in her 40s with acute COVID-19. For the CDR3, the DNA is TGTGCCAGCAGCTTCGGGGGTGTGGGCACTGAAGCTTTCTTT. This codes for CASSFGGVGTEAFF.